This T cell receptor beta chain was sequenced in a study of blood T cell repertoires in COVID-19. Germline CDR1 reads SEHNR; CDR2 reads FQNEAQ (reference sequence). This CDR3 has 15 residues. The ends were cut back, 0 bases at V and 8 bases at J, with 16 bases in the middle. Per the authors' pipeline: The assay estimated nucleated cells by amplifying reference gene primers. Clones were sequenced by immunoSEQ multiplex PCR, and TCRdb holds only the in-frame ones, with some missing. V and J calls and clone size are copied from that table; D and trimming were computed from the DNA. Found here are approximately 450,000 clones, 80% to 90% of them singletons; the top ten hold 4% to 4.5%.

The material sequenced was peripheral blood. The chain has TRBV7-9 and TRBJ1-2, with a weak D call TRBD1 (5 bases). The sequence was obtained from a woman aged 25-40 years with acute or convalescent COVID-19. In DNA form, the CDR3 reads TGTGCCAGCAGCTTAGCAGGGACTTCTGGGAAGGGCTACACCTTC. Encoded protein: CASSLAGTSGKGYTF.